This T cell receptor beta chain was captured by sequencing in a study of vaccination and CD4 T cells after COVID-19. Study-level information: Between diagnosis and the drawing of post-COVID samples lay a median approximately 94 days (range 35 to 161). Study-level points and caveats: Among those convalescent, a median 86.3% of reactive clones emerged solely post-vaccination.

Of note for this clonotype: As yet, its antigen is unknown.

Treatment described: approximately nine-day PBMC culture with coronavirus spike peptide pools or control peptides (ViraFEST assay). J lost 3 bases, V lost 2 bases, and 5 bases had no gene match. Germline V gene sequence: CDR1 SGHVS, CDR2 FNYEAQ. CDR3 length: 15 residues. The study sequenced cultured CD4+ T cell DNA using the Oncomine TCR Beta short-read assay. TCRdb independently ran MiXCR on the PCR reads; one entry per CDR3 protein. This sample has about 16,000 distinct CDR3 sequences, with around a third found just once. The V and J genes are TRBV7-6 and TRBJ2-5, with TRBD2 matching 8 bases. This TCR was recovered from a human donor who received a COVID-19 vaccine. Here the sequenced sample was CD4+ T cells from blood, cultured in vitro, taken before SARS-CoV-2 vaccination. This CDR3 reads CASSLNPGGEETQYF. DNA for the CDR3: TGTGCCAGCAGCTTAAATCCCGGGGGGGAAGAGACCCAGTACTTC.